These T cell receptor beta chains were read from a single sample in a study of blood T cell repertoires in COVID-19. Measured with immunoSEQ multiplex PCR; TCRdb has only the in-frame clones, and not every one. The sample carries about 84,000 clones, about 86% recorded once. The sequenced sample consisted of peripheral blood. The source is a man older than 75 with active or convalescent COVID-19. The CDR3 runs from the conserved cysteine through the conserved F or W. The D gene is left open where the match is weak. The listing skips clone size in some rows; elsewhere it reads once, few, many or a size class.

d_gene	abundance	v_gene	j_gene	CDR3aa	CDR3nt
-	-	TRBV28	TRBJ2-2	CASSLPGGKGGGELFF	TGTGCCAGCAGCCTCCCAGGGGGGAAAGGGGGCGGGGAGCTGTTTTTT
TRBD1	-	TRBV28	TRBJ1-6	CASSLRQGAGNSPLHF	TGTGCCAGCAGTTTAAGACAGGGGGCTGGGAATTCACCCCTCCACTTT
TRBD2	-	TRBV9	TRBJ2-3	CASSPTPNSGGTDTQYF	TGTGCCAGCAGCCCGACACCCAATAGCGGGGGCACAGATACGCAGTATTTT
TRBD2	-	TRBV4-1	TRBJ2-3	CASSQRGSADTQYF	TGCGCCAGCAGCCAACGCGGGAGTGCAGATACGCAGTATTTT
TRBD2	-	TRBV7-3	TRBJ2-3	CASSPSSGSTDTQYF	TGTGCCAGCAGCCCCTCTAGCGGGAGCACAGATACGCAGTATTTT
TRBD2	once	TRBV6-2/TRBV6-3	TRBJ2-1	CASSKAGTSGSNEQFF	TGTGCCAGCAGTAAAGCTGGGACTAGCGGGAGTAATGAGCAGTTCTTC
TRBD1	-	TRBV5-6	TRBJ1-1	CASSLVGTGNEAFF	TGTGCCAGCAGCTTGGTCGGGACAGGCAATGAAGCTTTCTTT
-	-	TRBV19	TRBJ1-1	CASSILGGENTEAFF	TGTGCCAGTAGTATACTAGGGGGGGAGAACACTGAAGCTTTCTTT
-	-	TRBV4-2	TRBJ1-6	CASSQDNRDNSPLHF	TGTGCCAGCAGCCAAGACAACAGAGATAATTCACCCCTCCACTTT
TRBD1	-	TRBV5-6	TRBJ2-2	CASSSSGGPRTGELFF	TGTGCCAGCAGCTCATCAGGGGGCCCCCGCACCGGGGAGCTGTTTTTT
TRBD2	-	TRBV5-1	TRBJ2-1	CASSPTSGRAYNEQFF	TGCGCCAGCAGCCCGACTAGCGGGAGGGCCTACAATGAGCAGTTCTTC
-	-	TRBV6-2/TRBV6-3	TRBJ2-3	CASSGSPRHSTDTQYF	TGTGCCAGCAGTGGTTCACCCAGACATAGCACAGATACGCAGTATTTT
-	-	TRBV11-2	TRBJ2-2	CASSLRGWGTGELFF	TGTGCCAGCAGCTTAAGGGGTTGGGGCACCGGGGAGCTGTTTTTT
-	-	TRBV18	TRBJ2-6	CATWGQGESGANVLTF	TGTGCCACTTGGGGGCAGGGAGAATCTGGGGCCAACGTCCTGACTTTC
-	-	TRBV7-3	TRBJ2-1	CASSPGLSSNEQFF	TGTGCCAGCAGCCCGGGGTTATCGAGCAATGAGCAGTTCTTC
-	-	TRBV6-5	TRBJ2-7	CASKRDNYEQYF	TGTGCCAGCAAACGGGACAATTACGAGCAGTACTTC
-	-	TRBV29-1	TRBJ1-1	CSDGPRGNTEAFF	TGCAGCGATGGACCCCGGGGGAACACTGAAGCTTTCTTT
-	-	TRBV18	TRBJ2-1	CASSQFTENNEQFF	TGTGCCAGCTCACAGTTTACGGAGAACAATGAGCAGTTCTTC
-	-	TRBV24-1	TRBJ2-3	CATSGPPGLALIPDTQYF	TGTGCCACCAGTGGCCCCCCCGGTTTAGCGCTAATCCCAGATACGCAGTATTTT
-	-	TRBV10-3	TRBJ1-2	CAISDLAGKSYGYTF	TGTGCCATCAGTGATCTGGCAGGGAAGTCCTATGGCTACACCTTC
TRBD1	-	TRBV6-1	TRBJ1-5	CASSGRDRVFLQPQHF	TGTGCCAGCAGTGGCCGGGACAGGGTTTTCCTCCAGCCCCAGCATTTT
TRBD1	-	TRBV5-1	TRBJ2-3	CASSLGRTGRSSTDTQYF	TGCGCCAGCAGCTTGGGGAGGACAGGGCGGTCTAGCACAGATACGCAGTATTTT
-	-	TRBV11-2	TRBJ2-3	CASSLVLTKGTDTQYF	TGTGCCAGCAGCTTAGTTTTGACAAAAGGCACAGATACGCAGTATTTT
-	-	TRBV3-1/TRBV3-2	TRBJ1-1	CASSRRSTEAFF	TGTGCCAGCAGCCGGAGGTCCACTGAAGCTTTCTTT
TRBD2	-	TRBV20-1	TRBJ2-1	CSASHGRGSFFNEQFF	TGCAGTGCCAGTCATGGCCGCGGGAGTTTTTTCAATGAGCAGTTCTTC
TRBD2	once	TRBV27	TRBJ2-1	CASSLLRTSGYNEQFF	TGTGCCAGCAGTTTATTAAGGACTAGCGGTTACAATGAGCAGTTCTTC
TRBD2	-	TRBV10-1	TRBJ2-3	CASSESTRRAGTDTQYF	TGCGCCAGCAGTGAGTCGACTCGGAGAGCGGGAACGGATACGCAGTATTTT
-	-	TRBV7-9	TRBJ2-3	CASSLLQRKGDTQYF	TGTGCCAGCAGCTTATTGCAGCGAAAGGGGGATACGCAGTATTTT
TRBD1	-	TRBV29-1	TRBJ1-2	CSVKRTGTYGYTF	TGCAGCGTCAAAAGGACAGGGACCTATGGCTACACCTTC
-	-	TRBV4-1	TRBJ2-7	CASSRGSYPEQYF	TGCGCCAGCAGCCGCGGTTCCTATCCCGAGCAGTACTTC
TRBD1	-	TRBV14	TRBJ1-2	CASRQGQTYGYTF	TGTGCCAGTAGGCAGGGACAGACCTATGGCTACACCTTC
-	-	TRBV5-1	TRBJ1-3	CASSLETSGNTIYF	TGCGCCAGCAGCTTGGAGACATCTGGAAACACCATATATTTT
-	-	TRBV7-8	TRBJ1-2	CASSLSGSGEGYTF	TGTGCCAGCAGCTTATCCGGCTCTGGAGAAGGCTACACCTTC
TRBD1	-	TRBV18	TRBJ1-2	CASSRDRGHYGYTF	TGTGCCAGCTCAAGAGACAGGGGCCACTATGGCTACACCTTC
TRBD2	-	TRBV3-1/TRBV3-2	TRBJ2-5	CASSQASSGARRNQYF	TGTGCCAGCAGCCAAGCTTCTAGCGGGGCCAGACGGAACCAGTACTTC
-	once	TRBV15	TRBJ2-2	CATSRDWQAGGELFF	TGTGCCACCAGCAGAGATTGGCAGGCGGGCGGGGAGCTGTTTTTT
TRBD1	once	TRBV18	TRBJ1-1	CASSRQGALTEAFF	TGTGCCAGCTCACGCCAGGGGGCACTCACTGAAGCTTTCTTT
TRBD2	-	TRBV4-2	TRBJ2-7	CASSQGTSGEQYF	TGTGCCAGCAGCCAGGGGACTAGCGGCGAGCAGTACTTC
-	few	TRBV18	TRBJ1-1	CASSPPGESTAFF	TGTGCCAGCTCACCACCTGGAGAAAGTACTGCTTTCTTT
TRBD1	-	TRBV5-8	TRBJ2-7	CAMGQGAYEQYF	TGTGCCATGGGACAGGGGGCCTACGAGCAGTACTTC
TRBD1	many	TRBV6-2/TRBV6-3	TRBJ2-6	CASSRDRTTGANVLTF	TGTGCCAGCAGCCGGGACAGGACGACTGGGGCCAACGTCCTGACTTTC
TRBD1	-	TRBV7-2	TRBJ2-5	CASSWGQGRQETQYF	TGTGCCAGCAGCTGGGGACAGGGGAGGCAAGAGACCCAGTACTTC
TRBD2	-	TRBV5-1	TRBJ2-2	CASRRPGLNTGELFF	TGCGCCAGCAGAAGACCGGGACTAAACACCGGGGAGCTGTTTTTT
TRBD1	-	TRBV7-3	TRBJ1-1	CASSSQNRGPGTEAFF	TGTGCCAGCAGCTCCCAAAACAGGGGGCCAGGCACTGAAGCTTTCTTT
TRBD2	-	TRBV7-8	TRBJ2-2	CASSPRLAPTGELFF	TGTGCCAGCAGCCCACGACTAGCACCCACCGGGGAGCTGTTTTTT